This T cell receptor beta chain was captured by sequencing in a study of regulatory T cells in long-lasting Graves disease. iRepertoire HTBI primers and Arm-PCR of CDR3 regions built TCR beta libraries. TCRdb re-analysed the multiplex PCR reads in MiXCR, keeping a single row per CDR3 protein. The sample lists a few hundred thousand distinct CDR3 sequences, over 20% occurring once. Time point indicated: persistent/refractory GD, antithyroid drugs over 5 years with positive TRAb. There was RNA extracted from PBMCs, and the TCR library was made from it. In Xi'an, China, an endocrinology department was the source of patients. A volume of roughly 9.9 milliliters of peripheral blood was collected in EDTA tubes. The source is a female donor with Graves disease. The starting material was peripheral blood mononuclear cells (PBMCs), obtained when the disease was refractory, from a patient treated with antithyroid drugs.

CDR3 protein: CAWSSDSYGYTF. The CDR3, as DNA: TGTGCCTGGAGTAGCGACAGCTATGGCTACACCTTC. The chain couples TRBV30 to TRBJ1-2; D is perhaps TRBD1 (5 bases). Trimming cost V 2 bases and J 4 bases, with 8 bases left between them. The CDR3 totals 12 residues. The V gene's germline CDR1 is GTSNPN and CDR2 SVGIG (reference sequence).